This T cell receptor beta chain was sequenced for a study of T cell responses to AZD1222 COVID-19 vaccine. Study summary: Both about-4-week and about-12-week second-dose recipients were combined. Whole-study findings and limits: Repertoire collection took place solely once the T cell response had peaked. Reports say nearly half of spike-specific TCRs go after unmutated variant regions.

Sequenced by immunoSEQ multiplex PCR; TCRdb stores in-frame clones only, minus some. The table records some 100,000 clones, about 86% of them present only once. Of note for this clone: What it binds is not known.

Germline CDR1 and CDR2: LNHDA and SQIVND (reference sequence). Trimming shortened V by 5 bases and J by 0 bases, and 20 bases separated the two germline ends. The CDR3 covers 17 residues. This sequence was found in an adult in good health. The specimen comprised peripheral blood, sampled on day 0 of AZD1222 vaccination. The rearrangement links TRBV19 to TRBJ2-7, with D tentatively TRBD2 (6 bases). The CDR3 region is CASSPRTGGGSSYEQYF. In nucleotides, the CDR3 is TGTGCCAGTAGTCCCCGGACCGGGGGAGGAAGCTCCTACGAGCAGTACTTC.